A selection of T cell receptor beta chains follows, all from one sample in a study of T cells in Graves' hyperthyroidism and ophthalmopathy. TCRdb re-analysed the multiplex PCR reads in MiXCR, keeping a single row per CDR3 protein. There are roughly 510,000 distinct CDR3 sequences in the sample; around 21% occur only once, and approximately 25% lies in the top ten. The material sequenced was blood. The receptors originated from a man between 18 and 35 years old with Graves' hyperthyroidism. The CDR3 runs from the conserved cysteine through the conserved F or W. D genes are given only for firm matches.

v_gene	j_gene	d_gene	CDR3aa
TRBV2	TRBJ1-2	TRBD1	CASSEIRQGSYGYTF
TRBV11-2	TRBJ1-3	TRBD1	CASSLTHRGRGNTIYF
TRBV6-5	TRBJ2-7	TRBD1	CASSYSRGQYYEQYF
TRBV11-2	TRBJ2-7	TRBD1	CASSPIRGRSEQYF
TRBV20-1	TRBJ1-5	.	CSAGRDNQPQHF
TRBV20-1	TRBJ1-1	.	CSARSPREAFF
TRBV20-1	TRBJ1-5	.	CSARDQIAEPQHF
TRBV6-5	TRBJ1-5	.	CASSYSMAVYQPQHF
TRBV7-8	TRBJ2-1	.	CASSNEQFF
TRBV6-2/TRBV6-3	TRBJ2-7	TRBD2	CASRRGTSGSYEQYF
TRBV6-1	TRBJ1-2	.	CASSEVGTASSYGYTF
TRBV30	TRBJ1-1	TRBD1	CAWSDRGHGEAFF
TRBV7-8	TRBJ2-2	.	CASSYLRASNTGELFF
TRBV24-1	TRBJ2-2	TRBD2	CATSDSSGGRTGELFF
TRBV12-3/TRBV12-4	TRBJ2-5	TRBD2	CASSRAGGGETQYF
TRBV6-1	TRBJ1-1	TRBD1	CASSENMGQGTEAFF
TRBV28	TRBJ2-7	TRBD1	CASSRAGTGSYEQYF
TRBV10-3	TRBJ1-5	.	CAISAQMGNQPQHF
TRBV4-2	TRBJ1-5	TRBD1	CASSQAQGGGQPQHF
TRBV20-1	TRBJ2-5	.	CSASFGGLETQYF
TRBV2	TRBJ1-1	.	CASSGTLWTEAFF
TRBV27	TRBJ1-1	.	CASRETAANTEAFF
TRBV20-1	TRBJ2-5	.	CSARAPSRAQETQYF
TRBV18	TRBJ2-2	.	CASSPQVPPAGELFF
TRBV12-3/TRBV12-4	TRBJ2-5	.	CASSFGGLGAGTQYF
TRBV13	TRBJ1-1	.	CASSLAFLGNTEAFF
TRBV2	TRBJ1-2	.	CATRGDYGYTF
TRBV20-1	TRBJ1-5	.	CSARAIGHRSGQPQHF